This T cell receptor beta chain emerged from a study of T cell responses to AZD1222 COVID-19 vaccine. Findings and caveats of the study: No repertoire was sampled before or during the peak T cell response, only after it. Following two doses of AZD1222, Spike-specific TCR breadth and depth rose. Most donors were white British and more were female, and clonal diversity was possibly underestimated. A reported finding is that nearly half of spike-specific TCRs target unmutated variant regions.

Sequencing was performed with immunoSEQ multiplex PCR; in TCRdb, only in-frame clones are kept and a portion is missing. This table has under 150,000 clones, about 85% appearing once. The CDR3 contains 17 residues. CDR1 and CDR2 (germline): MDHEN, SYDVKM. V was clipped by 6 bases and J by 7 bases, with 25 bases between them. In regard to this clone: What it recognizes is unknown.

The sequence was obtained from an adult in good health. Source: peripheral blood, taken on day 0 of AZD1222 vaccination. The genes are TRBV28 and TRBJ2-1; tentatively, D is TRBD1 or TRBD2 (5 bases each). CDR3 DNA: TGTGCCAGCAGGAGCCTGGTAACGGGGCCTGGCAGGAATGAGCAGTTCTTC. Translating it yields CASRSLVTGPGRNEQFF.